Following are 2 T cell receptor beta chains from one sample sequenced in a study of blood T cell repertoires in COVID-19. The assay was immunoSEQ multiplex PCR, and TCRdb's table has in-frame clones only and misses some. The repertoire holds some 110,000 clones, with roughly nine tenths as singletons. The sample taken for sequencing was peripheral blood. These receptors all stem from a human donor in a cohort sampled during active COVID-19.

The V call is TRBV15, the J call TRBJ1-5; D is unclear. The germline V and J ends were trimmed by 5 bases and 2 bases, with 13 bases remaining between them. The CDR3 is made up of 15 amino acids. Germline-derived CDR1 and CDR2 are LNHNV and YYDKDF (reference sequence). The CDR3 region has the DNA TGTGCCACCAGCCGACCCCTAGTAGGCAATCAGCCCCAGCATTTT. Amino acid sequence: CATSRPLVGNQPQHF.

V and J are TRBV11-2 and TRBJ2-7; the D gene is possibly TRBD2 (5 bases). Germline V CDR1 and CDR2: SGHAT, FQNNGV. The CDR3 runs to 13 residues. V was clipped by 5 bases and J by 6 bases, with 14 bases between them. CDR3 sequence reads: CASSPLPSTEQYF. The CDR3 DNA sequence: TGTGCCAGCAGCCCTCTCCCTAGCACCGAGCAGTACTTC.